The T cell receptor (beta chain) under discussion was sequenced for a study of OX40 agonist ivuxolimab in advanced cancers. At the level of the study: Of the participants, approximately 38% had some prior anti-PD-1, anti-PD-L1 or anti-CTLA-4 therapy, which was allowed.

The CDR3 runs 14 residues. Germline assignment: CDR1 MNHEY and CDR2 SMNVEV (reference sequence). V lost 3 bases and J 5 bases, leaving 14 bases between the germline ends. Libraries were prepared by immunoSEQ multiplex PCR; TCRdb keeps only in-frame clonotypes and omits some of them. The repertoire holds approximately 40,000 clones, with about 80% as singletons. This clone came up many times. Sequences were derived from CD4+ or CD8+ T cells sorted from blood, sampled in a trial of the OX40 agonist ivuxolimab. The TCR originated in an adult with an advanced solid tumor such as melanoma, head and neck, liver or kidney cancer. V usage is TRBV27 and J usage is TRBJ2-7; possible D gene TRBD2, 5 bases. CDR3 DNA: TGTGCCAGCAGTTTGGGAGCCGGATGGGACGAGCAGTACTTC. This encodes CASSLGAGWDEQYF.